Each of the 30 T cell receptor beta chains below was sequenced from the same sample in a study of T cell changes during pregnancy in multiple sclerosis. This table comes from immunoSEQ multiplex PCR, and its TCRdb copy is limited to in-frame clones, with some not included. The sample lists around 75,000 clones; roughly 90% were seen once. The specimen was CD4+ T cells from peripheral blood mononuclear cells, collected in the third trimester of pregnancy. All receptors come from a female donor in good health, enrolled as a control in a pregnancy study.

This clone occurred once. V is TRBV10-3 and J is TRBJ1-5, with D perhaps matching TRBD1 (6 bases). V lost 0 bases and J 3 bases, leaving 12 bases between the germline ends. The CDR3 length is 16 residues. Per the germline V gene, CDR1 is ENHRY and CDR2 is SYGVKD. CDR3 coding DNA: TGTGCCATCAGTGAGTCTGGGAACAGGGACAATCAGCCCCAGCATTTT. Its translation is CAISESGNRDNQPQHF.

The gene calls are TRBV29-1 and TRBJ1-4; the D gene is possibly TRBD1 (5 bases). V gave up 1 base and J gave up 0 bases, with 6 bases separating them. This CDR3 contains 14 residues. Germline values: CDR1 SQVTM, CDR2 ANQGSEA. CDR3 coding DNA: TGCAGCGTTGAAGCGGGGGCAACTAATGAAAAACTGTTTTTT. Its translation is CSVEAGATNEKLFF.

This rearrangement joins TRBV4-2 to TRBJ1-2, with TRBD1 identical over 7 bases. Germline CDR1 and CDR2: LGHNA and YNFKEQ. The CDR3 loop spans 14 amino acids. J lost 4 bases, V lost 7 bases, and 9 bases had no gene match. The CDR3, as DNA: TGTGCCAGCAACCCGGGACAGATATCCTATGGCTACACCTTC. Translating it yields CASNPGQISYGYTF.

This clone was observed once. This chain joins TRBV11-1 and TRBJ2-4; 8 bases map to TRBD2. This CDR3 region has 15 residues. The V gene end was trimmed by 3 bases and the J gene end by 1 base; junction bases not matched to a gene: 2. The germline V gene encodes CDR1 SGHAT and CDR2 FQDESV (reference sequence). The CDR3 coding sequence is TGTGCCAGCAGCTTTAGCGGGGATGCCAAAAACATTCAGTACTTC. The encoded protein is CASSFSGDAKNIQYF.

This clone was observed many times. The CDR3 DNA reads as TGTGCCAGCAGCCCCTGGGCCAAACTCTCCTATAATTCACCCCTCCACTTT. This codes for CASSPWAKLSYNSPLHF. The V call is TRBV5-6, the J call TRBJ1-6, with unresolved D. The CDR3 loop spans 17 amino acids. Germline CDR1 is SGHDT and CDR2 is YYEEEE. Trimming pared 4 bases from V and 0 bases from J, leaving 14 bases between.

The chain couples TRBV7-9 to TRBJ1-2, with 9 bases aligning to TRBD1. The ends lost 5 bases at V and 4 bases at J; junction bases unmatched: 17. CDR3 size: 18 residues. The germline gives CDR1 SEHNR, CDR2 FQNEAQ (reference sequence). CDR3 in amino acids: CASSLTHRTGAARYGYTF. In DNA, the CDR3 is TGTGCCAGCAGCCTCACTCACAGGACAGGGGCCGCACGCTATGGCTACACCTTC.

The chain uses TRBV19 and TRBJ1-5, with 7 bases fitting TRBD1. The germline CDR1 and CDR2 sequences are LNHDA and SQIVND (reference sequence). The trim removed 5 bases at V and 3 bases at J, leaving 13 bases unmatched. This CDR3 is built from 17 residues. The CDR3 loop reads CASSPRPRQGDNQPQHF. The CDR3 region has the DNA TGTGCCAGTAGTCCCCGTCCCCGACAGGGCGACAATCAGCCCCAGCATTTT. Full variable domain (remainder filled in from reference TRBV19 and TRBJ1-5): DGGITQSPKYLFRKEGQNVTLSCEQNLNHDAMYWYRQDPGQGLRLIYYSQIVNDFQKGDIAEGYSVSREKKESFPLTVTSAQKNPTAFYLCASSPRPRQGDNQPQHFGDGTRLSIL.

This rearrangement joins TRBV7-3 to TRBJ2-2; no definite D call. Looked up from germline, CDR1 is SGHTA and CDR2 is FQGTGA. CDR3 length: 14 amino acids. The germline V and J ends were trimmed by 2 bases and 0 bases, with 4 bases remaining between them. The CDR3 DNA follows: TGTGCCAGCAGCTTATTTACGAACACCGGGGAGCTGTTTTTT. Encoded protein: CASSLFTNTGELFF.

This clone was found once. At one end, the junction sequence differs from germline, possibly due to a read error. The rearrangement joins TRBV5-1 to TRBJ2-1, with D maybe TRBD1 (6 bases). CDR3 length: 13 residues. Germline values: CDR1 SGHRS, CDR2 YFSETQ. As DNA, the CDR3 is TGCGCCAGCAGTTTGGACAGCTACAATGAGCAGTTCTTC. As protein: CASSLDSYNEQFF.

As regards this clone: One end of the junction does not line up with germline, which may come from a read error. This sequence joins TRBV7-2 and TRBJ2-7, with TRBD1 identical over 8 bases. The CDR3 is 17 amino acids. CDR1 and CDR2 (germline): SGHTA, FQGNSA. The DNA for the CDR3 is TGTGCCAGCAGGGGCCTTGTCCCGGGACAGGACTCCCACGAGCAGTACTTC. This codes for CASRGLVPGQDSHEQYF.

This sequence joins TRBV7-2 and TRBJ2-2; TRBD1 agrees at 7 bases. The CDR3 covers 14 residues. The trim removed 5 bases at V and 5 bases at J, leaving 5 bases unmatched. Germline assignment: CDR1 SGHTA and CDR2 FQGNSA. The CDR3 DNA reads as TGTGCCAGCAGCGCCAAGACAGGGACCGGGGAGCTGTTTTTT. This sequence encodes CASSAKTGTGELFF.

The J gene is TRBJ1-5, the V gene TRBV19, with 8 bases lining up with TRBD1. This CDR3 contains 14 residues. After removal of 1 base from V and 6 bases from J, the junction contained 2 bases not matched to a gene. CDR1 is LNHDA, CDR2 SQIVND, per germline (reference sequence). CDR3 nucleotide sequence: TGTGCCAGTAGTATAGTAACAGGGGGTCAGCCCCAGCATTTT. Translation gives CASSIVTGGQPQHF.

V gene TRBV5-1 combines with J gene TRBJ2-1; D is perhaps TRBD2 (6 bases). Per germline, CDR1 SGHRS and CDR2 YFSETQ. This CDR3 comprises 16 residues. V lost 4 bases to trimming and J lost 4 bases, with 18 bases between them. The DNA for the CDR3 is TGCGCCAGCAGCATCGTAGCGGCGGGTAGTTACAATGAGCAGTTCTTC. Translation: CASSIVAAGSYNEQFF.

The V and J genes are TRBV28 and TRBJ1-4; D call uncertain. The CDR3 runs to 16 residues. V dropped 5 bases and J dropped 1 base, with 14 bases sitting between them. Germline values: CDR1 MDHEN, CDR2 SYDVKM. Here the CDR3 reads CASSPSRHRTNEKLFF. CDR3 coding DNA: TGTGCCAGCAGTCCCTCCCGACATCGAACTAATGAAAAACTGTTTTTT.

This chain uses TRBV30 with TRBJ1-5, with a tentative D call TRBD1 (5 bases). CDR3 length: 13 residues. Looked up from germline, CDR1 is GTSNPN and CDR2 is SVGIG (reference sequence). Trimming shortened V by 2 bases and J by 2 bases, and 7 bases separated the two germline ends. The CDR3 DNA reads as TGTGCCTGGAGTCCACAGGGCAATCAGCCCCAGCATTTT. This encodes CAWSPQGNQPQHF.

This rearrangement joins TRBV9 to TRBJ2-1; TRBD2 matches at 14 bases. J gave up 8 bases and V 4 bases, and 5 bases lay outside the gene matches. The germline V gene has CDR1 SGDLS and CDR2 YYNGEE. The CDR3 is made up of 15 amino acids. CDR3 coding DNA: TGTGCCAGCAGCTCCGGGACTAGCGGGAGCGATGAGCAGTTCTTC. It yields the protein CASSSGTSGSDEQFF.

V gene TRBV18 combines with J gene TRBJ1-1; no reliable D call. V was pared by 4 bases and J by 5 bases, with 17 bases between. The CDR3 length is 15 residues. CDR1 and CDR2 from the germline V gene are KGHSH and LQKENI. DNA for the CDR3: TGTGCCAGCTCACTGGGTTGGGGAGGAGGGACTGAAGCTTTCTTT. This translates into CASSLGWGGGTEAFF. Looking up the rest from reference TRBV18 and TRBJ1-1 gives the full variable domain: NAGVMQNPRHLVRRRGQEARLRCSPMKGHSHVYWYRQLPEEGLKFMVYLQKENIIDESGMPKERFSAEFPKEGPSILRIQQVVRGDSAAYFCASSLGWGGGTEAFFGQGTRLTVV.

The rearrangement joins TRBV11-2 to TRBJ1-1; the D gene is possibly TRBD1 (5 bases). CDR3 length equals 13 residues. The germline V gene encodes CDR1 SGHAT and CDR2 FQNNGV. V was shortened by 3 bases and J by 4 bases, with 9 bases between the two germline ends. The CDR3 loop is CASSFGRVTEAFF. CDR3 nucleotides: TGTGCCAGCAGCTTTGGCAGGGTCACTGAAGCTTTCTTT.

The chain combines TRBV19 with TRBJ1-1; D is ambiguous. CDR1 LNHDA and CDR2 SQIVND come from the germline V gene (reference sequence). The CDR3 runs to 14 residues. The ends were cut back, 5 bases at V and 1 base at J, with 11 bases in the middle. CDR3 amino acids: CASSSRAGNTEAFF. As DNA, the CDR3 is TGTGCCAGTAGTTCGAGGGCAGGGAACACTGAAGCTTTCTTT.

This chain connects TRBV5-4 to TRBJ2-7, with 7 nucleotides matching TRBD2. Looked up from germline, CDR1 is SGHNT and CDR2 is YYREEE (reference sequence). J was trimmed by 0 bases and V by 4 bases; bases with no gene match: 13. The CDR3 has 17 amino acids. CDR3 region: CASSLVPSGARSYEQYF. DNA of the CDR3: TGTGCCAGCAGCCTAGTCCCCAGCGGGGCCCGCTCCTACGAGCAGTACTTC.

The V call is TRBV18, the J call TRBJ2-3; 7 bases line up with TRBD1. The CDR3 extends over 14 amino acids. With V trimmed by 5 bases and J by 2 bases, 4 bases remained unmatched. CDR1 KGHSH and CDR2 LQKENI come from the germline V gene. The CDR3 spells CASSGQVDTDTQYF. In DNA, the CDR3 is TGTGCCAGCTCAGGACAGGTAGACACAGATACGCAGTATTTT. Full variable domain (rest looked up from reference TRBV18 and TRBJ2-3): NAGVMQNPRHLVRRRGQEARLRCSPMKGHSHVYWYRQLPEEGLKFMVYLQKENIIDESGMPKERFSAEFPKEGPSILRIQQVVRGDSAAYFCASSGQVDTDTQYFGPGTRLTVL.

The CDR3 reads CASSRPTGQGKSGYTF. CDR3 sequence (DNA): TGTGCCAGCAGCCGCCCGACGGGACAGGGTAAAAGTGGCTACACCTTC. V gene TRBV5-4 combines with J gene TRBJ1-2; 9 bases are shared with TRBD1. The junction had 14 bases not matched to a gene; V was cut back by 4 bases and J by 7 bases. The CDR3 loop spans 16 amino acids. Germline CDR1 and CDR2: SGHNT and YYREEE (reference sequence).

In DNA, the CDR3 is TGTGCCTGGACCGGGACAGATAACTATGGCTACACCTTC. Translation gives CAWTGTDNYGYTF. V is TRBV30 and J is TRBJ1-2; 7 bases are shared with TRBD1. With 4 bases clipped from V and 1 base from J, the junction kept 3 bases outside the gene matches. The germline gives CDR1 GTSNPN, CDR2 SVGIG (reference sequence). The CDR3 length is 13 residues.

This clone has just one count. V usage is TRBV19 and J usage is TRBJ1-2, with a possible D match to TRBD1 (6 bases). CDR1 LNHDA and CDR2 SQIVND come from the germline V gene (reference sequence). V lost 5 bases, J lost 1 base, and 11 bases lay in between. This CDR3 has 14 amino acids. The CDR3 region has the DNA TGTGCCAGTAGTCCGGGACACCATAACTATGGCTACACCTTC. Translated, it gives CASSPGHHNYGYTF. Supplemented by reference TRBV19 and TRBJ1-2, the full variable domain reads DGGITQSPKYLFRKEGQNVTLSCEQNLNHDAMYWYRQDPGQGLRLIYYSQIVNDFQKGDIAEGYSVSREKKESFPLTVTSAQKNPTAFYLCASSPGHHNYGYTFGSGTRLTVV.

In regard to this clone: This specimen includes other DNA sequences encoding the same CDR3. The J gene is TRBJ1-1, the V gene TRBV18; tentative D call: TRBD1 (6 bases). Per the germline V gene, CDR1 is KGHSH and CDR2 is LQKENI. With 6 bases removed from V and 0 bases from J, the gap between germline ends came to 11 bases. The CDR3 runs to 14 residues. The CDR3 is CASSPRTVNTEAFF. As DNA, the CDR3 is TGTGCCAGCTCCCCAAGGACAGTGAACACTGAAGCTTTCTTT.

The chain employs TRBV2 and TRBJ2-2; D might be TRBD1 (6 bases). CDR3 size: 15 residues. Germline CDR1 is SNHLY and CDR2 is FYNNEI. V dropped 8 bases and J dropped 4 bases, with 17 bases sitting between them. CDR3 DNA sequence: TGTGCCAGCGGGGACCGGACAGTTTCCACCGGGGAGCTGTTTTTT. Translating it yields CASGDRTVSTGELFF.

This clone was seen once. The CDR3 reads CASSLGGANRNEQFF. The CDR3 coding sequence is TGTGCCAGCAGCCTTGGCGGGGCGAACCGGAATGAGCAGTTCTTC. The chain combines TRBV9 with TRBJ2-1, with D possibly matching TRBD2 (6 bases). The ends were cut back, 4 bases at V and 7 bases at J, with 18 bases in the middle. Per the germline V gene, CDR1 is SGDLS and CDR2 is YYNGEE. The CDR3 contains 15 residues.

The CDR3 coding sequence is TGTGCCAGTAGTATACGGACAATCGACACTGAAGCTTTCTTT. Its translation: CASSIRTIDTEAFF. The chain employs TRBV19 and TRBJ1-1; D is perhaps TRBD1 (5 bases). The V and J ends lost 2 bases and 3 bases respectively, with 10 bases between them. This CDR3 contains 14 residues. The germline V gene encodes CDR1 LNHDA and CDR2 SQIVND (reference sequence).

The chain carries TRBV7-9 and TRBJ1-4; the match to TRBD1 covers 9 bases. Germline V gives CDR1 SEHNR, CDR2 FQNEAQ (reference sequence). V lost 5 bases and J lost 5; bases outside the gene matches: 6. This CDR3 contains 15 residues. DNA of the CDR3: TGTGCCAGCAGCGTATCCGGGACAGGGAATGAAAAACTGTTTTTT. Protein sequence: CASSVSGTGNEKLFF.

The V gene is TRBV28, the J gene TRBJ2-7, with no clear D. CDR1 is MDHEN and CDR2 is SYDVKM in the germline V gene. Trimming cost V 3 bases and J 3 bases, with 6 bases left between them. The CDR3 is 12 amino acids. The CDR3 coding sequence is TGTGCCAGCAGTTTTCTCCGCTACGAGCAGTACTTC. Translated, it gives CASSFLRYEQYF.